The sequence of this TCR beta chain was determined in a study of blood T cell repertoires in COVID-19. The CDR3 length is 14 residues. The V gene's germline CDR1 is MGHDK and CDR2 SYGVNS. Trimming cost V 8 bases and J 0 bases, with 13 bases left between them. Here immunoSEQ multiplex PCR was the method, and the copy in TCRdb shows in-frame clones only, minus some. The repertoire has approximately 75,000 clones, 90% of them found once; the top ten carry 6.9%. The sequence came from a human donor in a cohort sampled during active COVID-19. Sequencing was performed on peripheral blood. The chain joins TRBV25-1 to TRBJ1-1; no clear D. The CDR3, as DNA: TGTGCCAGCGGAGTGGGAGCGATGAACACTGAAGCTTTCTTT. Its translation is CASGVGAMNTEAFF.